This is a list of T cell receptor beta chains from one sample in a study of blood T cell repertoires in COVID-19. Method: immunoSEQ multiplex PCR; TCRdb's copy keeps in-frame clones and lacks some. The sample holds around 62,000 clones; 65% to 90% are singletons and the top ten take roughly 23%. The sample consisted of peripheral blood. These receptors all stem from a man in his fifties with acute or convalescent COVID-19. The CDR3 runs from the conserved cysteine through the conserved F or W. D genes are given only for firm matches. Size is stated for part of the rows, as once, few or many counts, or as a class when the clone is expanded.

v_call: TRBV10-3; clone_size: NA; d_call: TRBD2; j_call: TRBJ2-3; cdr3_aa: CAISESTSGASSTDTQYF; cdr3_nt: TGTGCCATCAGTGAGTCGACTAGCGGGGCCTCTAGCACAGATACGCAGTATTTT
v_call: TRBV18; clone_size: NA; d_call: NA; j_call: TRBJ2-3; cdr3_aa: CASSPRGNTDTQYF; cdr3_nt: TGTGCCAGCTCACCAAGGGGGAACACAGATACGCAGTATTTT
v_call: TRBV2; clone_size: NA; d_call: NA; j_call: TRBJ2-5; cdr3_aa: CASILRETQYF; cdr3_nt: TGTGCCAGCATCCTCCGGGAGACCCAGTACTTC
v_call: TRBV5-4; clone_size: NA; d_call: TRBD1; j_call: TRBJ2-7; cdr3_aa: CASSLEGQVDYEQYF; cdr3_nt: TGTGCCAGCAGCTTGGAAGGACAGGTAGACTACGAGCAGTACTTC
v_call: TRBV18; clone_size: NA; d_call: NA; j_call: TRBJ2-3; cdr3_aa: CASSPRVEYTDTQYF; cdr3_nt: TGTGCCAGCTCACCAAGAGTGGAGTACACAGATACGCAGTATTTT
v_call: TRBV6-1; clone_size: NA; d_call: NA; j_call: TRBJ1-6; cdr3_aa: CASSDPFTGNSPLHF; cdr3_nt: TGTGCCAGCAGTGACCCGTTTACAGGGAATTCACCCCTCCACTTT
v_call: TRBV29-1; clone_size: NA; d_call: NA; j_call: TRBJ2-1; cdr3_aa: CSAGAAYNEQFF; cdr3_nt: TGCAGCGCCGGTGCCGCCTACAATGAGCAGTTCTTC
v_call: TRBV6-1; clone_size: NA; d_call: NA; j_call: TRBJ1-2; cdr3_aa: CASSEPTGTPYGYTF; cdr3_nt: TGTGCCAGCAGTGAACCGACCGGGACACCCTATGGCTACACCTTC
v_call: TRBV6-5; clone_size: few; d_call: NA; j_call: TRBJ2-2; cdr3_aa: CASSYSRQTGELFF; cdr3_nt: TGTGCCAGCAGTTACTCGCGCCAAACCGGGGAGCTGTTTTTT
v_call: TRBV24-1; clone_size: few; d_call: TRBD1; j_call: TRBJ1-2; cdr3_aa: CATSHPTGNSGYTF; cdr3_nt: TGTGCCACCAGTCACCCGACAGGGAATAGTGGCTACACCTTC
v_call: TRBV24-1; clone_size: NA; d_call: NA; j_call: TRBJ2-1; cdr3_aa: CATSRPSQGKFF; cdr3_nt: TGTGCCACCAGTCGTCCTTCGCAGGGGAAGTTCTTC
v_call: TRBV27; clone_size: NA; d_call: TRBD1; j_call: TRBJ1-4; cdr3_aa: CATHPTGTGGMEKLFF; cdr3_nt: TGTGCCACTCATCCTACCGGGACAGGGGGTATGGAAAAACTGTTTTTT
v_call: TRBV27; clone_size: NA; d_call: TRBD2; j_call: TRBJ2-3; cdr3_aa: CASSLAGRDTQYF; cdr3_nt: TGTGCCAGCAGCCTAGCGGGGCGAGATACGCAGTATTTT
v_call: TRBV11-3; clone_size: NA; d_call: TRBD1; j_call: TRBJ2-2; cdr3_aa: CASSARQGRTGELFF; cdr3_nt: TGTGCCAGCAGCGCTCGACAGGGGAGGACCGGGGAGCTGTTTTTT
v_call: TRBV18; clone_size: NA; d_call: TRBD2; j_call: TRBJ2-5; cdr3_aa: CASSPPSGLQETQYF; cdr3_nt: TGTGCCAGCTCACCGCCTAGCGGGCTCCAAGAGACCCAGTACTTC
v_call: TRBV4-1; clone_size: NA; d_call: TRBD2; j_call: TRBJ2-5; cdr3_aa: CASSQVTRGGPETQYF; cdr3_nt: TGCGCCAGCAGCCAAGTAACGCGGGGGGGCCCAGAGACCCAGTACTTC
v_call: TRBV11-2; clone_size: NA; d_call: NA; j_call: TRBJ2-1; cdr3_aa: CASSPQSTGEQFF; cdr3_nt: TGTGCCAGCAGCCCGCAATCCACGGGGGAGCAGTTCTTC
v_call: TRBV30; clone_size: NA; d_call: TRBD1; j_call: TRBJ1-2; cdr3_aa: CAWETGGGYTF; cdr3_nt: TGTGCCTGGGAAACAGGGGGTGGCTACACCTTC
v_call: TRBV7-9; clone_size: once; d_call: NA; j_call: TRBJ2-7; cdr3_aa: CASSRGLGAYEQYF; cdr3_nt: TGTGCCAGCAGCCGGGGGTTAGGGGCTTACGAGCAGTACTTC
v_call: TRBV4-1; clone_size: NA; d_call: TRBD1; j_call: TRBJ1-2; cdr3_aa: CASTGAGYGYTF; cdr3_nt: TGCGCCAGTACAGGGGCCGGCTATGGCTACACCTTC
v_call: TRBV6-4; clone_size: NA; d_call: TRBD1; j_call: TRBJ1-2; cdr3_aa: CASSRTGGNYGYTF; cdr3_nt: TGTGCCAGCAGTCGGACAGGGGGTAACTATGGCTACACCTTC
v_call: TRBV23-1; clone_size: NA; d_call: NA; j_call: TRBJ1-6; cdr3_aa: CASSFAGSWVNSPLHF; cdr3_nt: TGCGCCAGCAGTTTCGCAGGGTCTTGGGTAAATTCACCCCTCCACTTT
v_call: TRBV2; clone_size: NA; d_call: NA; j_call: TRBJ1-6; cdr3_aa: CASTGEMNSYNSPLHF; cdr3_nt: TGTGCCAGCACAGGGGAAATGAACTCCTATAATTCACCCCTCCACTTT
v_call: TRBV5-1; clone_size: NA; d_call: NA; j_call: TRBJ2-3; cdr3_aa: CASSPRTSTDTQYF; cdr3_nt: TGCGCCAGCAGCCCTCGGACTTCGACAGATACGCAGTATTTT
v_call: TRBV27; clone_size: NA; d_call: TRBD2; j_call: TRBJ2-7; cdr3_aa: CASRGGINEQYF; cdr3_nt: TGTGCCAGCAGGGGAGGGATCAACGAGCAGTACTTC
v_call: TRBV7-8; clone_size: NA; d_call: NA; j_call: TRBJ1-2; cdr3_aa: CASSRNRESDGYTF; cdr3_nt: TGTGCCAGCAGCCGAAACAGGGAATCCGATGGCTACACCTTC
v_call: TRBV5-1; clone_size: NA; d_call: TRBD1; j_call: TRBJ2-2; cdr3_aa: CASSLADRLHGDGELFF; cdr3_nt: TGCGCCAGCAGCTTGGCGGACAGGTTACATGGGGACGGGGAGCTGTTTTTT
v_call: TRBV6-5; clone_size: NA; d_call: TRBD2; j_call: TRBJ2-7; cdr3_aa: CASAANPGGEQYF; cdr3_nt: TGTGCCAGCGCGGCTAACCCCGGGGGGGAGCAGTACTTC
v_call: TRBV4-1; clone_size: NA; d_call: TRBD1; j_call: TRBJ1-2; cdr3_aa: CASSQTGTGNYGYTF; cdr3_nt: TGCGCCAGCAGCCAAACCGGGACAGGGAACTATGGCTACACCTTC
v_call: TRBV5-6; clone_size: NA; d_call: NA; j_call: TRBJ1-5; cdr3_aa: CASSLGQMNQPQHF; cdr3_nt: TGTGCCAGCAGCCTAGGACAGATGAATCAGCCCCAGCATTTT
v_call: TRBV29-1; clone_size: NA; d_call: TRBD2; j_call: TRBJ2-3; cdr3_aa: CSVEAAGGPRLSFADTQYF; cdr3_nt: TGCAGCGTTGAGGCAGCGGGGGGGCCTAGGTTGAGCTTCGCAGATACGCAGTATTTT
v_call: TRBV2; clone_size: NA; d_call: TRBD2; j_call: TRBJ2-5; cdr3_aa: CASIMGGLASLETQYF; cdr3_nt: TGTGCCAGCATTATGGGGGGACTAGCGTCGTTAGAGACCCAGTACTTC
v_call: TRBV11-2; clone_size: NA; d_call: NA; j_call: TRBJ2-3; cdr3_aa: CASSLNRFSDTQYF; cdr3_nt: TGTGCCAGCAGCTTAAATCGGTTCTCAGATACGCAGTATTTT
v_call: TRBV27; clone_size: NA; d_call: TRBD1; j_call: TRBJ2-5; cdr3_aa: CASSQTGMETQYF; cdr3_nt: TGTGCCAGCAGTCAGACAGGGATGGAGACCCAGTACTTC
v_call: TRBV7-6; clone_size: NA; d_call: NA; j_call: TRBJ1-1; cdr3_aa: CASRPTPRVNTEAFF; cdr3_nt: TGTGCCAGCAGGCCGACCCCTCGGGTAAACACTGAAGCTTTCTTT
v_call: TRBV6-6; clone_size: NA; d_call: TRBD1; j_call: TRBJ1-1; cdr3_aa: CASSQTRTGQQDTEAFF; cdr3_nt: TGTGCCAGCAGTCAAACAAGGACGGGACAGCAGGACACTGAAGCTTTCTTT
v_call: TRBV4-1; clone_size: NA; d_call: NA; j_call: TRBJ1-2; cdr3_aa: CASSQDRTARQDVRNYGYTF; cdr3_nt: TGCGCCAGCAGCCAAGACCGTACGGCAAGACAGGACGTACGGAACTATGGCTACACCTTC
v_call: TRBV5-1; clone_size: NA; d_call: NA; j_call: TRBJ2-2; cdr3_aa: CASSKNPPGTPNTGELFF; cdr3_nt: TGCGCCAGCAGCAAAAATCCACCGGGGACACCAAACACCGGGGAGCTGTTTTTT
v_call: TRBV5-4; clone_size: NA; d_call: TRBD2; j_call: TRBJ2-1; cdr3_aa: CASSLKLAGLMEDEQFF; cdr3_nt: TGTGCCAGCAGCTTGAAGCTAGCGGGGTTAATGGAAGATGAGCAGTTCTTC
v_call: TRBV5-1; clone_size: NA; d_call: TRBD1; j_call: TRBJ2-1; cdr3_aa: CASSQTLQGARNEQFF; cdr3_nt: TGCGCCAGCAGCCAGACCTTACAGGGGGCGAGGAATGAGCAGTTCTTC
v_call: TRBV12-5; clone_size: NA; d_call: NA; j_call: TRBJ1-3; cdr3_aa: CASGLASALQGPGNTIYF; cdr3_nt: TGTGCTAGTGGTTTGGCCAGCGCCCTACAGGGTCCTGGAAACACCATATATTTT
v_call: TRBV6-5; clone_size: NA; d_call: TRBD1; j_call: TRBJ2-1; cdr3_aa: CASSYTGTGWSEQFF; cdr3_nt: TGTGCCAGCAGTTACACGGGGACAGGGTGGTCTGAGCAGTTCTTC
v_call: TRBV3-1/TRBV3-2; clone_size: NA; d_call: NA; j_call: TRBJ1-3; cdr3_aa: CASSQDSLGNTIYF; cdr3_nt: TGTGCCAGCAGCCAAGATAGTCTTGGAAACACCATATATTTT
v_call: TRBV12-3/TRBV12-4; clone_size: NA; d_call: NA; j_call: TRBJ2-1; cdr3_aa: CASIRRNNEQFF; cdr3_nt: TGTGCCAGCATCAGGCGAAACAATGAGCAGTTCTTC
v_call: TRBV27; clone_size: few; d_call: NA; j_call: TRBJ2-7; cdr3_aa: CASSRPTGLPAYEQYF; cdr3_nt: TGTGCCAGCAGTCGACCGACAGGCCTACCAGCCTACGAGCAGTACTTC
v_call: TRBV5-5; clone_size: NA; d_call: TRBD2; j_call: TRBJ2-1; cdr3_aa: CASSSLAGLYNEQFF; cdr3_nt: TGTGCCAGCAGCTCACTAGCGGGGCTTTACAATGAGCAGTTCTTC
v_call: TRBV27; clone_size: once; d_call: NA; j_call: TRBJ1-2; cdr3_aa: CASSFDPGLYGYTF; cdr3_nt: TGTGCCAGCAGTTTTGATCCCGGACTCTATGGCTACACCTTC
v_call: TRBV5-1; clone_size: NA; d_call: TRBD1; j_call: TRBJ1-4; cdr3_aa: CASSPGQGVGEKLFF; cdr3_nt: TGCGCCAGCAGCCCCGGACAGGGCGTAGGGGAAAAACTGTTTTTT
v_call: TRBV10-3; clone_size: once; d_call: NA; j_call: TRBJ1-4; cdr3_aa: CAISDPPLGPGGEKLFF; cdr3_nt: TGTGCCATCAGTGATCCCCCCCTTGGCCCCGGGGGAGAAAAACTGTTTTTT
v_call: TRBV5-7; clone_size: NA; d_call: TRBD2; j_call: TRBJ2-3; cdr3_aa: CASSLQLAGGQDTQYF; cdr3_nt: TGTGCCAGCAGCCTCCAACTAGCGGGGGGGCAAGATACGCAGTATTTT
v_call: TRBV6-6; clone_size: few; d_call: TRBD1; j_call: TRBJ2-1; cdr3_aa: CASKRTGGDNEQFF; cdr3_nt: TGTGCCTCCAAAAGGACAGGGGGGGACAATGAGCAGTTCTTC